This paragraph covers one TCR beta chain sequence. The antigen remains unidentified. Trimming removed 8 bases from V and 4 bases from J; junction bases left unmatched: 10. The CDR3 runs to 14 residues. Germline CDR1 is SNHLY and CDR2 is FYNNEI. Sequencing used immunoSEQ multiplex PCR; TCRdb keeps in-frame clones, though not all of them. The data contain tens of thousands of clones, around 78% of them seen just once; the ten biggest clones take up 1.5% to 2%. Under the ViraFEST assay, PBMC were stimulated with viral peptide pools so that antigen-specific CD4+ T cells expanded. Sequencing was performed afterwards. Around day 10 of culture, CD4+ T cells were separated out. Everyone in the study got two shots of either the BNT162b2 or mRNA-1273 vaccine. The data originate from a study of vaccination effects on CD4 cells after COVID-19. Study-wide results and caveats: Long after vaccination, the clones induced by infection and by vaccine shrank markedly in size. Cross-reactivity toward common cold coronaviruses was confined to only 1 of 255 vaccine-induced clones in healthy vaccinees.

The J gene is TRBJ1-1, the V gene TRBV2; 7 bases fit TRBD1. This clonotype originated in a human donor who received a COVID-19 vaccine. The source material was CD4+ T cells from PBMCs cultured with HCoV-OC43 spike peptides, sampled after COVID-19 vaccination. Noted subset: HCoV-OC43 spike overlapping peptide pool stimulation. The CDR3 bases are TGTGCCAGCTCAGGGGGGATTTTAGGCACTGAAGCTTTCTTT. It specifies CASSGGILGTEAFF.